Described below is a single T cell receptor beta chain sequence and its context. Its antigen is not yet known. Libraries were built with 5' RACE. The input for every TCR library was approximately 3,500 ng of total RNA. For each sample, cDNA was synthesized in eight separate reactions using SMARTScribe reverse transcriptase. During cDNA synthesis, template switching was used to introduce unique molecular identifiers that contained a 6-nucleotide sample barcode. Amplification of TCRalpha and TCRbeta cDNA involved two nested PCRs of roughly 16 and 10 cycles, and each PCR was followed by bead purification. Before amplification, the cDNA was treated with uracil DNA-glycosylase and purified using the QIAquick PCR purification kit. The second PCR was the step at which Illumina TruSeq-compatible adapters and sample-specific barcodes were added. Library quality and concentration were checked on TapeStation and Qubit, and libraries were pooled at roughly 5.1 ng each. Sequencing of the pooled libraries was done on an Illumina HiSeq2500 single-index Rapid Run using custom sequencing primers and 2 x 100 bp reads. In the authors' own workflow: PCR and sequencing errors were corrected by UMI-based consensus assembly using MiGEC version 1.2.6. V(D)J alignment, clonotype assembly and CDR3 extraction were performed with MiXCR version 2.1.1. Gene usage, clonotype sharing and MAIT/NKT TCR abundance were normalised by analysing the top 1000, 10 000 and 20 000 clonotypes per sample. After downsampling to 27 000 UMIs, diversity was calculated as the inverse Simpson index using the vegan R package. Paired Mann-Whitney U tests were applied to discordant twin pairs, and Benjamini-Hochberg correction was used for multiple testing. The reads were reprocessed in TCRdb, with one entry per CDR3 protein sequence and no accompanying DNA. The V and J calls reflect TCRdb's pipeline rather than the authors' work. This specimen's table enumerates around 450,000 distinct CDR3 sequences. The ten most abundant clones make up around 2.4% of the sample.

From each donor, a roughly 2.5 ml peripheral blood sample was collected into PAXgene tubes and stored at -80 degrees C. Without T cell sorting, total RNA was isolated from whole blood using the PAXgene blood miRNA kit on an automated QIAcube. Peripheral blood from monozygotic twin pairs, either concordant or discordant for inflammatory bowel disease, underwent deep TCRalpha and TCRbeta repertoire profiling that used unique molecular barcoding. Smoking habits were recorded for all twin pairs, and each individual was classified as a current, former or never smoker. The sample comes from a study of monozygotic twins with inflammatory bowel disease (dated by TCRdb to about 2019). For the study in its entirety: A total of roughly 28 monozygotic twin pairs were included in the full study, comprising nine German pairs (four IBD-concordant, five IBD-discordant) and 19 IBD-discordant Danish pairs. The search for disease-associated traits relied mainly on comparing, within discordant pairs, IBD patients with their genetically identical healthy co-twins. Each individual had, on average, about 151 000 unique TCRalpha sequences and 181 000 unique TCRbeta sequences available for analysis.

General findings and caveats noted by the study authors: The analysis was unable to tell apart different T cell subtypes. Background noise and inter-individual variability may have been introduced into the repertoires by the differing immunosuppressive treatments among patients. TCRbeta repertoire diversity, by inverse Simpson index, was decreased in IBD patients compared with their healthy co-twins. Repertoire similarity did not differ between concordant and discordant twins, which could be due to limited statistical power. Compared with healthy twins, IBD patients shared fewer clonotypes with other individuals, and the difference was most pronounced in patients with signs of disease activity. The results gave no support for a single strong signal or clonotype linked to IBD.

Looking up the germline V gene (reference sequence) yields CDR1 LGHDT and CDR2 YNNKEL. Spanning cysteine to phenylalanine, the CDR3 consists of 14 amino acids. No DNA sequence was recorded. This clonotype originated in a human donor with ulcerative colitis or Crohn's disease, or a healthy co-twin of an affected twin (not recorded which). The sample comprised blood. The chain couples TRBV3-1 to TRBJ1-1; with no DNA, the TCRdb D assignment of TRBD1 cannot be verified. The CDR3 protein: CASSKRGGSTEAFF.